These T cell receptor beta chains were read from a single sample in a study of blood T cell repertoires in COVID-19. Repertoires were generated with immunoSEQ multiplex PCR, while TCRdb's copy carries only in-frame clones and drops some. This table holds about 200,000 clones, roughly 78% found once. The sample consisted of peripheral blood. The receptors were gathered from a woman aged 40 to 50 with acute or convalescent COVID-19. Each CDR3 is given with its conserved first and last residue. The D gene is left open where the match is weak. Clone size is shown for a subset of rows, as once, few, many or a class of expanded clone.

. | . | TRBJ2-3 | TRBV6-5 | CATSSIPGQLTDTQYF | TGTGCCACCAGTTCAATTCCGGGACAACTCACAGATACGCAGTATTTT
. | once | TRBJ1-1 | TRBV7-2 | CASRRQAEAFF | TGTGCCAGCAGACGACAGGCGGAAGCTTTCTTT
TRBD1 | . | TRBJ1-5 | TRBV7-2 | CASSSGQGRNQPQHF | TGTGCCAGCAGCTCGGGACAGGGGCGCAATCAGCCCCAGCATTTT
. | . | TRBJ2-3 | TRBV6-4 | CASSDHTDTQYF | TGTGCCAGCAGCGACCATACAGATACGCAGTATTTT
. | . | TRBJ1-2 | TRBV24-1 | CATSAKGYGYTF | TGTGCCACCAGTGCGAAGGGGTATGGCTACACCTTC
TRBD2 | . | TRBJ2-1 | TRBV23-1 | CASSHPGSGGQRSYNEQFF | TGCGCCAGCAGTCACCCGGGCAGCGGGGGGCAACGTTCCTACAATGAGCAGTTCTTC
. | . | TRBJ1-5 | TRBV28 | CASSFFGEGNQPQHF | TGTGCCAGCAGTTTTTTCGGTGAGGGCAATCAGCCCCAGCATTTT
TRBD1 | few | TRBJ1-1 | TRBV6-1 | CASSEFAPGTGGVMNTEAFF | TGTGCCAGCAGTGAATTTGCCCCTGGGACAGGGGGTGTCATGAACACTGAAGCTTTCTTT
. | . | TRBJ2-3 | TRBV6-5 | CASRQAPDTQYF | TGTGCCAGCAGGCAAGCACCAGATACGCAGTATTTT
. | once | TRBJ2-3 | TRBV7-2 | CASSRTVDTQYF | TGTGCCAGCAGCCGGACAGTTGATACGCAGTATTTT
. | . | TRBJ1-5 | TRBV27 | CASSLRPRNQPQHF | TGTGCCAGCAGTTTAAGGCCCAGGAATCAGCCCCAGCATTTT
TRBD1 | once | TRBJ1-6 | TRBV5-4 | CASSSRPGQGSYNSPLHF | TGTGCCAGCAGCTCGCGTCCGGGACAGGGTTCCTATAATTCACCCCTCCACTTT
. | . | TRBJ2-1 | TRBV19 | CASRVDRWYNEQFF | TGTGCCAGTCGGGTTGACAGATGGTACAATGAGCAGTTCTTC
. | . | TRBJ1-6 | TRBV19 | CASSTPSDRYSPLHF | TGTGCCAGTAGTACCCCCTCTGATCGGTATTCACCCCTCCACTTT
. | . | TRBJ2-3 | TRBV10-3 | CAISQVGTDTQYF | TGTGCCATATCACAGGTGGGCACAGATACGCAGTATTTT
TRBD1 | . | TRBJ1-5 | TRBV6-5 | CASSTSTGGNQPQHF | TGTGCCAGCAGTACCTCAACAGGGGGCAATCAGCCCCAGCATTTT
. | . | TRBJ2-2 | TRBV6-5 | CATGGLVNTGELFF | TGTGCCACCGGGGGGCTAGTTAACACCGGGGAGCTGTTTTTT
TRBD1 | . | TRBJ1-5 | TRBV5-8 | CASSSRATGAGQPQHF | TGTGCCAGCAGCAGCCGGGCAACAGGGGCGGGTCAGCCCCAGCATTTT
. | . | TRBJ1-2 | TRBV6-2/TRBV6-3 | CASSPVVGGYTF | TGTGCCAGCAGTCCCGTGGTCGGGGGCTACACCTTC
. | few | TRBJ1-4 | TRBV30 | CAWRPGQVEKLFF | TGTGCCTGGCGTCCAGGGCAGGTAGAAAAACTGTTTTTT
TRBD1 | . | TRBJ2-2 | TRBV11-1 | CASSVDRAGELFF | TGTGCCAGCAGCGTGGACAGGGCCGGGGAGCTGTTTTTT
. | . | TRBJ2-4 | TRBV2 | CASSGDKNIQYF | TGTGCCAGCAGTGGAGACAAAAACATTCAGTACTTC
. | . | TRBJ2-1 | TRBV3-1/TRBV3-2 | CASSHTTGNEQFF | TGTGCCAGCAGCCACACCACAGGGAATGAGCAGTTCTTC
TRBD2 | . | TRBJ2-2 | TRBV7-2 | CASSSGTSGRNTGELFF | TGTGCCAGCAGCTCAGGAACTAGCGGAAGGAACACCGGGGAGCTGTTTTTT
TRBD2 | . | TRBJ2-7 | TRBV27 | CASSKRRGTSGGRSYEQYF | TGTGCCAGCAGCAAAAGGCGGGGGACTAGCGGGGGCCGATCCTACGAGCAGTACTTC
TRBD1 | . | TRBJ2-7 | TRBV24-1 | CATSDRRQGAGYEQYF | TGTGCCACCAGTGATCGGCGACAGGGGGCCGGCTACGAGCAGTACTTC
TRBD1 | . | TRBJ2-1 | TRBV6-5 | CASSTGTGGNEQFF | TGTGCCAGCAGTACCGGGACAGGGGGCAATGAGCAGTTCTTC
TRBD1 | . | TRBJ2-3 | TRBV19 | CASSLGQGVQDTQYF | TGTGCCAGTAGCCTGGGACAGGGGGTCCAAGATACGCAGTATTTT
. | . | TRBJ1-1 | TRBV5-6 | CASSYTANTEAFF | TGTGCCAGCAGTTATACAGCGAACACTGAAGCTTTCTTT
. | . | TRBJ2-4 | TRBV6-2/TRBV6-3 | CASSYGLRLAKNIQYF | TGTGCCAGCAGTTACGGCTTACGTCTAGCCAAAAACATTCAGTACTTC
. | . | TRBJ1-2 | TRBV30 | CAWSDSEDYGYTF | TGTGCCTGGAGTGATTCTGAGGACTATGGCTACACCTTC
. | few | TRBJ2-5 | TRBV27 | CASSYRETQYF | TGTGCCAGCAGCTACCGGGAGACCCAGTACTTC
. | . | TRBJ1-1 | TRBV5-6 | CASSLGGEAFF | TGTGCCAGCAGCTTGGGCGGTGAAGCTTTCTTT
. | . | TRBJ2-2 | TRBV7-2 | CASSQYGGSRHGELFF | TGTGCCAGCAGCCAGTATGGAGGAAGCAGGCACGGGGAGCTGTTTTTT
TRBD2 | . | TRBJ2-1 | TRBV6-5 | CASSYSPSGSSNEQFF | TGTGCCAGCAGTTACTCACCTAGCGGGAGTAGCAATGAGCAGTTCTTC
. | once | TRBJ2-1 | TRBV2 | CASSEGASEYYMNEQFF | TGTGCCAGCAGTGAAGGGGCTAGCGAATACTACATGAATGAGCAGTTCTTC
TRBD1 | . | TRBJ1-3 | TRBV5-1 | CASSPRPTGGSGNTIYF | TGCGCCAGCAGCCCCCGCCCAACAGGGGGAAGTGGAAACACCATATATTTT
TRBD1 | . | TRBJ2-3 | TRBV18 | CASSPNPGTGESDTQYF | TGTGCCAGCTCCCCAAATCCCGGGACAGGGGAGTCAGATACGCAGTATTTT
. | . | TRBJ1-1 | TRBV29-1 | CSVNVESTEAFF | TGCAGCGTGAATGTGGAGAGTACTGAAGCTTTCTTT
. | . | TRBJ1-2 | TRBV6-6 | CASSSGQQRLNYGYTF | TGTGCCAGCAGTTCCGGACAGCAGAGACTAAACTATGGCTACACCTTC
. | . | TRBJ1-2 | TRBV6-5 | CASSYGGRGYTF | TGTGCCAGCAGTTATGGAGGGAGAGGCTACACCTTC
. | . | TRBJ2-2 | TRBV3-1/TRBV3-2 | CASSQAAGGTGELFF | TGTGCCAGCAGCCAAGCGGCGGGTGGCACCGGGGAGCTGTTTTTT
. | . | TRBJ1-6 | TRBV25-1 | CASSLHGTKSPLHF | TGTGCCAGCAGCTTGCACGGGACAAAGTCACCCCTCCACTTT
TRBD2 | many | TRBJ2-1 | TRBV30 | CACQLAGFHNEQFF | TGTGCCTGCCAACTAGCGGGGTTCCACAATGAGCAGTTCTTC
TRBD2 | . | TRBJ2-3 | TRBV5-1 | CASSFSPIGLASTDTQYF | TGCGCCAGCAGCTTTTCCCCAATCGGACTAGCCAGCACAGATACGCAGTATTTT
. | . | TRBJ1-1 | TRBV20-1 | CSALGTEAFF | TGCAGTGCCCTAGGAACTGAAGCTTTCTTT
. | . | TRBJ2-1 | TRBV5-6 | CASSPEASTYNEQFF | TGTGCCAGCAGCCCGGAGGCTAGTACCTACAATGAGCAGTTCTTC
TRBD1 | . | TRBJ2-3 | TRBV19 | CASRAGGGTDTQYF | TGTGCCAGTCGGGCAGGGGGCGGCACAGATACGCAGTATTTT
TRBD2 | . | TRBJ2-7 | TRBV6-2/TRBV6-3 | CASSYSIDERGAVGYEQYF | TGTGCCAGCAGTTACTCGATTGATGAGCGGGGAGCCGTAGGATACGAGCAGTACTTC
TRBD2 | once | TRBJ2-7 | TRBV11-2 | CASTENWGEGSYEQYF | TGTGCCAGCACCGAAAACTGGGGGGAGGGCTCCTACGAGCAGTACTTC
. | . | TRBJ2-7 | TRBV30 | CAWSVGGERQYF | TGTGCCTGGAGTGTCGGTGGGGAGAGGCAGTACTTC
. | . | TRBJ2-7 | TRBV4-3 | CASSQGAGTPDEQYF | TGCGCCAGCAGCCAAGGGGCCGGGACACCCGACGAGCAGTACTTC